This entry lists 20 T cell receptor beta chains sequenced from one sample in a study of response to subunit inactivated influenza vaccine. TCRdb passed the RT-PCR reads through MiXCR, listing each CDR3 protein once. There are about 780,000 distinct CDR3 sequences in the sample; less than 20% occur only once, and 11% lies in the top ten. Sequenced material: PBMCs from blood, taken roughly 5 days after vaccination. All receptors come from a man aged 50 to 59 who received an inactivated influenza vaccine.

The chain recombines TRBV10-3 with TRBJ2-7, with TRBD1 matching over 7 bases. Germline trimming cut 7 bases from V and 1 base from J; bases unmatched to any gene: 13. This CDR3 has 16 amino acids. Germline values: CDR1 ENHRY, CDR2 SYGVKD. The CDR3 coding sequence is TGTGCCATCAAGGGGGACAGTTCAATACCTTCCTACGAGCAGTACTTC. It yields the protein CAIKGDSSIPSYEQYF.

The table lists this clonotype with a few counts. This rearrangement joins TRBV20-1 to TRBJ2-4; weak D call: TRBD1 (6 bases). The V gene lost 3 bases and the J gene lost 11 bases, with 14 bases spanning the gap. Germline CDR1 and CDR2: DFQATT and SNEGSKA (reference sequence). The CDR3 covers 12 residues. CDR3 amino acids: CSASSGTNLQYF. The CDR3 bases are TGCAGTGCTAGTAGTGGGACAAATCTTCAGTACTTC.

This clonotype showed up just a few times. The chain recombines TRBV2 with TRBJ1-5; 12 nucleotides match TRBD1. Per germline, CDR1 SNHLY and CDR2 FYNNEI. The CDR3 loop spans 17 amino acids. Trimming cost V 5 bases and J 3 bases; bases outside gene matches: 8. CDR3 DNA: TGTGCCAGCAGTACGGGACAGGGGGCGCGAGACAATCAGCCCCAGCATTTT. Protein sequence: CASSTGQGARDNQPQHF.

This chain uses TRBV10-3 with TRBJ1-1, with a weak D call TRBD1 (5 bases). Trimming pared 5 bases from V and 5 bases from J, leaving 12 bases between. The CDR3 contains 13 residues. Germline V CDR1 and CDR2: ENHRY, SYGVKD. The DNA of the CDR3 is TGTGCCATCAGTACGCAGGGCGGGACTGAAGCTTTCTTT. Its protein is CAISTQGGTEAFF.

This clonotype has more than one count but fewer than ten. V and J are TRBV5-1 and TRBJ2-5, with D maybe TRBD1 (6 bases). Germline CDR1 is SGHRS and CDR2 is YFSETQ. Between the trimmed V and J ends, which lost 4 bases and 3 bases, there was a span of 16 bases. The CDR3 sequence is 15 residues long. The CDR3 reads CASSVDGGAEETQYF. CDR3 nucleotide sequence: TGCGCCAGCAGCGTAGATGGGGGCGCCGAAGAGACCCAGTACTTC.

A few counts support this clonotype. The chain carries TRBV24-1 and TRBJ2-3; 13 positions agree with TRBD2. The trim removed 4 bases at V and 2 bases at J, leaving 2 bases unmatched. The CDR3 has 16 residues. Looked up from germline, CDR1 is KGHDR and CDR2 is SFDVKD. The CDR3 DNA sequence: TGTGCCACCAGTGAGACTAGCGGGAGGACCACAGATACGCAGTATTTT. As protein: CATSETSGRTTDTQYF.

Note on this clonotype: Its ends do not fully match the called genes, so a read error is possible. The V and J genes are TRBV6-5 and TRBJ1-1; D may be TRBD1 (5 bases). CDR1 is MNHEY, CDR2 SVGAGI, per germline. This CDR3 is 15 amino acids long. In DNA form, the CDR3 reads TGTGGCAGCAGTTACGGTGGGGCCGGCAACACTGAAGCTTTCTTT. It encodes CGSSYGGAGNTEAFF.

This chain connects TRBV6-2 or TRBV6-3 to TRBJ2-1, with 7 positions matching TRBD2. From germline, CDR1 is MNHEY and CDR2 SVGEGT. This CDR3 is built from 17 residues. Germline trimming cut 3 bases from V and 5 bases from J; bases unmatched to any gene: 13. CDR3 in DNA: TGTGCCAGCAGTTATCTTATTACCCGGGACTACAACAATGAGCAGTTCTTC. The encoded protein is CASSYLITRDYNNEQFF.

This chain uses TRBV5-6 with TRBJ1-2; TRBD1 aligns across 9 bases. This CDR3 comprises 15 residues. Germline assignment: CDR1 SGHDT and CDR2 YYEEEE. Trimming cost V 4 bases and J 4 bases; bases outside gene matches: 8. DNA for the CDR3: TGTGCCAGCAGCCAAGACAGGGGGGCGGGCTATGGCTACACCTTC. Translating it yields CASSQDRGAGYGYTF.

There are a few counts of this clonotype. This chain connects TRBV20-1 to TRBJ2-3; D gene ambiguous. This CDR3 has 16 residues. Deletions cut 0 bases from V and 0 bases from J, with 13 bases between. Germline-derived CDR1 and CDR2 are DFQATT and SNEGSKA (reference sequence). The CDR3 loop reads CSARDFARSSTDTQYF. The CDR3 DNA is TGCAGTGCTAGAGATTTCGCCAGGTCTAGCACAGATACGCAGTATTTT.

This clonotype was counted a few times. The genes are TRBV12-3 or TRBV12-4 and TRBJ2-2; no clear D gene. V was shortened by 3 bases and J by 1 base, with 9 bases between the two germline ends. CDR3 size: 15 residues. The CDR3: CASSLALLNTGELFF. As DNA, the CDR3 is TGTGCCAGCAGTTTGGCACTACTGAACACCGGGGAGCTGTTTTTT.

The chain combines TRBV3-1 with TRBJ2-7, with 12 nucleotides matching TRBD2. The germline V gene encodes CDR1 LGHDT and CDR2 YNNKEL (reference sequence). Losses at the gene ends were 4 bases for V and 2 bases for J; bases not matched to a gene: 3. This CDR3 region has 15 residues. The CDR3: CASSLPSGGAYEQYF. The CDR3 region has the DNA TGTGCCAGCAGCCTGCCTAGCGGGGGGGCCTACGAGCAGTACTTC.

The chain has TRBV20-1 and TRBJ2-5; 13 nucleotides match TRBD2. The V gene's germline CDR1 is DFQATT and CDR2 SNEGSKA (reference sequence). The CDR3 covers 15 residues. Trimming cost V 6 bases and J 3 bases; bases outside gene matches: 7. CDR3 nucleotide sequence: TGCAGTGCGCCCCGGACTAGCGGGGGAGAAGAGACCCAGTACTTC. Translating gives CSAPRTSGGEETQYF.

The chain employs TRBV20-1 and TRBJ1-2; no reliable D call. CDR1 and CDR2 (germline): DFQATT, SNEGSKA (reference sequence). V lost 6 bases, J lost 4 bases, and 15 bases lay in between. The CDR3 extends over 13 amino acids. CDR3 protein: CSAPSQDFYGYTF. Written as DNA, the CDR3 is TGCAGTGCCCCCTCGCAGGATTTCTATGGCTACACCTTC.

This clonotype has a handful of counts. The chain uses TRBV7-2 and TRBJ2-3; 8 bases agree with TRBD2. Germline lookup yields CDR1 SGHTA and CDR2 FQGNSA. V shed 3 bases and J 2 bases; nucleotides not matched to a gene: 7. The CDR3 is 16 amino acids. The CDR3 region is CASSFLAGPFTDTQYF. CDR3 DNA sequence: TGTGCCAGCAGCTTCTTAGCGGGACCCTTCACAGATACGCAGTATTTT.

The chain combines TRBV6-2 or TRBV6-3 with TRBJ2-7, with 7 nucleotides matching TRBD1. Looked up from germline, CDR1 is MNHEY and CDR2 is SVGEGT. This CDR3 has 13 amino acids. With 8 bases clipped from V and 3 bases from J, the junction kept 7 bases outside the gene matches. In DNA form, the CDR3 reads TGTGCCAGCCGGGGACAGAATTACTACGAGCAGTACTTC. As protein: CASRGQNYYEQYF.

This clonotype has a count of ten or more. The chain uses TRBV7-9 and TRBJ1-6, with D perhaps TRBD1 (6 bases). The ends were cut back, 1 base at V and 13 bases at J, with 11 bases in the middle. Per germline, CDR1 SEHNR and CDR2 FQNEAQ (reference sequence). The CDR3 sequence is 13 residues long. The DNA of the CDR3 is TGTGCCAGCAGCTTAGAACAGGGAGCGCCCCTCCACTTT. Translating it yields CASSLEQGAPLHF.

This clonotype turned up a few times. The chain combines TRBV4-2 with TRBJ1-1; 8 bases are shared with TRBD1. Germline loops: CDR1 LGHNA, CDR2 YNFKEQ. Unmatched junction bases numbered 10, after V lost 0 bases and J lost 4 bases. This CDR3 region has 17 residues. The CDR3 bases are TGTGCCAGCAGCCAAGACCCAGGACAGGGTTGGGGCACTGAAGCTTTCTTT. Protein product: CASSQDPGQGWGTEAFF.

V is TRBV6-1 and J is TRBJ2-5, with D perhaps matching TRBD1 (5 bases). The germline CDR1 and CDR2 sequences are MNHNS and SASEGT. This CDR3 has 15 residues. V was pared by 6 bases and J by 1 base, with 15 bases between. The CDR3 sequence: CASRRYQGVQETQYF. CDR3 sequence (DNA): TGTGCCAGCAGGCGCTACCAGGGTGTCCAAGAGACCCAGTACTTC.

In nucleotides, the CDR3 is TGCAGTGCTAGAGTGTCCACTCGTATTGGTAAAGAGACCCAGTACTTC. The encoded protein is CSARVSTRIGKETQYF. V and J are TRBV20-1 and TRBJ2-5; no clear D gene. The CDR3 sequence is 16 residues long. Germline assignment: CDR1 DFQATT and CDR2 SNEGSKA (reference sequence). The V gene lost 1 base and the J gene lost 3 bases, with 18 bases spanning the gap.